This T cell receptor (beta chain) originates from a study of blood T cell repertoires in COVID-19. Germline V gene lookup returns CDR1 SGHNT and CDR2 YYREEE (reference sequence). V lost 7 bases and J lost 6; bases outside the gene matches: 13. This CDR3 spans 14 amino acids. This table comes from immunoSEQ multiplex PCR, and its TCRdb copy is limited to in-frame clones, with some not included. The sample carries 25,000 to 35,000 clones, roughly 90% recorded once. This sequence was found in a human donor in a cohort sampled during active COVID-19. What was sequenced was peripheral blood. The genes are TRBV5-4 and TRBJ2-7; 7 nucleotides align to TRBD1. CDR3 in amino acids: CASSSSGTVGEQYF. In nucleotides, the CDR3 is TGTGCCAGCTCCTCTTCGGGGACAGTAGGCGAGCAGTACTTC.